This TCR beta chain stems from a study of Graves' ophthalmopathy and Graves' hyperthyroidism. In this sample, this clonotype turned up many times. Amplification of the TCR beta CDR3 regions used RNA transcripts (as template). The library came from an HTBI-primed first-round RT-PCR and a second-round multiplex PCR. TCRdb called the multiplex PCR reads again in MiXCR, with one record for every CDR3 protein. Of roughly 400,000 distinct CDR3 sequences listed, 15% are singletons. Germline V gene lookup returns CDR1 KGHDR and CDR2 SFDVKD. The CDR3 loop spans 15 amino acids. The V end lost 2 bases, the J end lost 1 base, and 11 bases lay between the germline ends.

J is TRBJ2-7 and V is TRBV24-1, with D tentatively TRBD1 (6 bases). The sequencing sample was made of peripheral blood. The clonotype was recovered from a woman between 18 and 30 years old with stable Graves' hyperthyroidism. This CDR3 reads CATSDSSGQSYEQYF. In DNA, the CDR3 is TGTGCCACCAGTGATTCATCCGGACAGTCCTACGAGCAGTACTTC.